Below are 14 T cell receptor beta chains sequenced from a single sample in a study of shared clonotypes between healthy human individuals. Clones were sequenced by immunoSEQ multiplex PCR, and TCRdb holds only the in-frame ones, with some missing. The sample shows roughly 720,000 clones, roughly 88% of them seen only once. The specimen was memory CD8+ T cells from PBMCs. Subset noted: CD45RO+ cells pooled with CCR7-negative TemRA cells. Source of these receptors: a man between 18 and 29 years old in good health. Some clones in this sample may be carry-over from other donors' samples.

This chain joins TRBV6-1 and TRBJ2-7, with TRBD1 as a possible D gene (6 bases). With 5 bases removed from V and 3 bases from J, the gap between germline ends came to 11 bases. Germline-derived CDR1 and CDR2 are MNHNS and SASEGT. This CDR3 has 13 amino acids. This CDR3 reads CASSTGFIYEQYF. CDR3 sequence (DNA): TGTGCCAGCAGTACAGGGTTTATCTACGAGCAGTACTTC.

This sequence joins TRBV21-1 and TRBJ2-1. TRBV21-1 is a documented pseudogene. The CDR3 loop spans 15 amino acids. CDR3: CASSSSRRRNNEQFF. The CDR3 DNA follows: TGTGCCAGCAGCTCCAGCCGAAGACGTAACAATGAGCAGTTCTTC.

The chain has TRBV4-2 and TRBJ2-1; 10 nucleotides match TRBD2. The CDR3 extends over 16 amino acids. The germline CDR1 and CDR2 sequences are LGHNA and YNFKEQ. Germline trimming cut 0 bases from V and 10 bases from J; bases unmatched to any gene: 9. The CDR3 nucleotides are TGTGCCAGCAGCCAAGATTATAATAGCGGGAGGTGGGAGCAGTTCTTC. It is translated as CASSQDYNSGRWEQFF.

Turning to this clone: This same CDR3 is encoded by further DNA sequences in the sample. This rearrangement joins TRBV7-9 to TRBJ1-1; D is possibly TRBD1 (6 bases). V was pared by 1 base and J by 3 bases, with 9 bases between. Germline loops: CDR1 SEHNR, CDR2 FQNEAQ (reference sequence). This CDR3 is 14 amino acids long. CDR3 nucleotides: TGTGCCAGCAGCTTAGGGGGGCCGCACACTGAAGCTTTCTTT. Amino acids: CASSLGGPHTEAFF.

The gene calls are TRBV5-6 and TRBJ1-5; D not resolved. Germline V lookup: CDR1 SGHDT, CDR2 YYEEEE. The CDR3 length is 16 residues. Deletions cut 0 bases from V and 6 bases from J, with 16 bases between. The CDR3 is CASSLGWGWQAQPQHF. The CDR3 nucleotides read TGTGCCAGCAGCTTGGGCTGGGGTTGGCAGGCTCAGCCCCAGCATTTT. Variable domain in full (rest from reference TRBV5-6 and TRBJ1-5): DAGVTQSPTHLIKTRGQQVTLRCSPKSGHDTVSWYQQALGQGPQFIFQYYEEEERQRGNFPDRFSGHQFPNYSSELNVNALLLGDSALYLCASSLGWGWQAQPQHFGDGTRLSIL.

This clone was picked up a small number of times. The chain is built from TRBV9 and TRBJ1-1, with D possibly TRBD1 on 5 matching bases. The CDR3 runs 16 residues. V was cut by 3 bases and J by 4 bases, with 19 bases left in between. The V gene's germline CDR1 is SGDLS and CDR2 YYNGEE. CDR3 amino acids: CASSDSPSGRGTEAFF. CDR3 nucleotides: TGTGCCAGCAGCGACTCTCCGTCAGGGCGGGGCACTGAAGCTTTCTTT.

The chain links TRBV4-1 to TRBJ2-3; D is undetermined. CDR1 MGHRA and CDR2 YSYEKL come from the germline V gene. V lost 3 bases and J 1 base, leaving 14 bases between the germline ends. CDR3 length: 16 residues. CDR3 protein: CASSHPLLRGTDTQYF. CDR3 coding DNA: TGCGCCAGCAGCCATCCTCTGCTCCGGGGCACAGATACGCAGTATTTT.

This clone was recorded only once. V is TRBV6-6 and J is TRBJ1-3; D possibly corresponds to TRBD1 (5 bases). CDR1 MNHNY and CDR2 SVGAGI come from the germline V gene (reference sequence). The CDR3 has 15 amino acids. V lost 3 bases and J 4 bases, leaving 13 bases between the germline ends. In DNA form, the CDR3 reads TGTGCCAGCAGTTATTATCGAGGGGAAGGAAACACCATATATTTT. Translated, it gives CASSYYRGEGNTIYF.

A word on this clone: Other DNA sequences of this sample code for an identical CDR3. The V call is TRBV5-1, the J call TRBJ2-5; D ambiguous. The CDR3 has 11 amino acids. V lost 0 bases and J 5 bases, leaving 2 bases between the germline ends. Germline V gives CDR1 SGHRS, CDR2 YFSETQ. The CDR3 here is CASSLAETQYF. CDR3 in DNA: TGCGCCAGCAGCTTGGCTGAGACCCAGTACTTC.

The rearrangement uses TRBV4-3 and TRBJ2-1; TRBD2 matches at 10 bases. The CDR3 covers 18 residues. V lost 3 bases to trimming and J lost 6 bases; unmatched junction nucleotides: 14. Germline V gene data show CDR1 as LGHNA and CDR2 as YSLEER. The CDR3 DNA is TGCGCCAGCAGCCAGGCCGCCCCCGGGACTAGCGTTTTCAATGAGCAGTTCTTC. It is translated as CASSQAAPGTSVFNEQFF.

This rearrangement joins TRBV28 to TRBJ1-4; D unclear. Germline V gene lookup returns CDR1 MDHEN and CDR2 SYDVKM. V lost 4 bases and J 8 bases, leaving 17 bases between the germline ends. There are 15 residues in the CDR3. The CDR3 sequence is CASSWRASAREKLFF. CDR3 bases: TGTGCCAGCAGTTGGCGGGCCTCTGCGCGGGAAAAACTGTTTTTT.

The chain carries TRBV9 and TRBJ1-2; D gene unclear. CDR3 length: 13 amino acids. Trimming removed 4 bases from V and 2 bases from J, with 9 bases in between. The germline CDR1 and CDR2 sequences are SGDLS and YYNGEE. CDR3 nucleotide sequence: TGTGCCAGCAGCCCGACACCAAACTATGGCTACACCTTC. Protein sequence: CASSPTPNYGYTF.

This chain uses TRBV7-9 with TRBJ2-7; 12 bases are a match to TRBD2. The CDR3 has 16 amino acids. Trimming took 3 bases from V and 4 from J; bases not matched to a gene: 7. The germline V gene encodes CDR1 SEHNR and CDR2 FQNEAQ (reference sequence). The CDR3 DNA reads as TGTGCCAGCAGCTTGCTAGCGGGAGGGCCGTATTACGAGCAGTACTTC. This sequence encodes CASSLLAGGPYYEQYF.

The chain recombines TRBV10-1 with TRBJ2-1; TRBD2 matches 8 bases. V gave up 6 bases and J gave up 8 bases; unmatched junction bases: 6. The CDR3 sequence is 13 residues long. Germline CDR1 and CDR2: WNHNN and SYGVQD (reference sequence). The CDR3 region is CASRQAGAYEQFF. CDR3 sequence (DNA): TGCGCCAGCAGACAAGCGGGGGCCTATGAGCAGTTCTTC.